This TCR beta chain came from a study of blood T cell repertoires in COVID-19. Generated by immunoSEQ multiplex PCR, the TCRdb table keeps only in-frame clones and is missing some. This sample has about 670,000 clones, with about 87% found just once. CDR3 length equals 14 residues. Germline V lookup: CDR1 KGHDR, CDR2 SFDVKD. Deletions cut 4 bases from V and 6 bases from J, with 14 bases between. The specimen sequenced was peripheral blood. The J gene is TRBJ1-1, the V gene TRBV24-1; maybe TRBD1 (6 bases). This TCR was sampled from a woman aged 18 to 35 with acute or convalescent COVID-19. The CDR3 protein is CATSDRRGDAEAFF. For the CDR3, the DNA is TGTGCCACCAGTGACCGCAGGGGAGACGCTGAAGCTTTCTTT.